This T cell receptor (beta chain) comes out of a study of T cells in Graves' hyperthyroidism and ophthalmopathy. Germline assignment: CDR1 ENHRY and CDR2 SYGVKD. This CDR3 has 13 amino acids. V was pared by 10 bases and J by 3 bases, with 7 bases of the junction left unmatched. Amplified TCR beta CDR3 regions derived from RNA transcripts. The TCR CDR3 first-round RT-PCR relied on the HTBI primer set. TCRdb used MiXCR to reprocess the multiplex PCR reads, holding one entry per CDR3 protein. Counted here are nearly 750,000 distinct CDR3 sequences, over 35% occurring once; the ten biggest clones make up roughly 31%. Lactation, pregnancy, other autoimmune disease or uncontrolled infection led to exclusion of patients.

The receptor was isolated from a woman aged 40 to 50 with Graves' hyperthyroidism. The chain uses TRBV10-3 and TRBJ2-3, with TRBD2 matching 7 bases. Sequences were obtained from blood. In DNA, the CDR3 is TGTGCCACCGGACTAGTTGTAACAGATACGCAGTATTTT. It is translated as CATGLVVTDTQYF.